The 29 T cell receptor beta chains reported below all come from one sample, sequenced in a study of early T cells in non-severe SARS-CoV-2 infection. TCRdb reprocessed the 5' RACE reads with MiXCR, giving one entry per CDR3 protein. The table shows about 75,000 distinct CDR3 sequences, with around 11% occurring only once. This sample comprised whole blood, obtained at baseline. Receptors originate from an adult who was a healthcare worker with PCR-confirmed SARS-CoV-2 infection or an uninfected control (not recorded which).

This chain connects TRBV5-1 to TRBJ2-1; either TRBD1 or TRBD2 may fit D (5 bases each). Germline CDR1 is SGHRS and CDR2 is YFSETQ. V gave up 0 bases and J gave up 0 bases, with 19 bases separating them. This CDR3 is built from 19 residues. CDR3 in amino acids: CASSLDPSRGESSYNEQFF. The CDR3 DNA reads TGCGCCAGCAGCTTGGATCCATCCCGAGGGGAAAGCTCCTACAATGAGCAGTTCTTC.

This clonotype was detected many times. V gene TRBV9 combines with J gene TRBJ2-3; the D is unclear. Per germline, CDR1 SGDLS and CDR2 YYNGEE. Trimming left V 0 bases short and J 5 bases short, with 7 bases between. This CDR3 has 13 residues. In DNA, the CDR3 is TGTGCCAGCAGCGTAGATGGGGAAGATACGCAGTATTTT. It codes for CASSVDGEDTQYF.

This clonotype was seen a few times. The chain links TRBV5-6 to TRBJ2-1; D ambiguous. The CDR3 sequence is 13 residues long. In germline, CDR1 is SGHDT, CDR2 YYEEEE. The V end was cut by 4 bases, the J end by 6 bases, with 11 bases between. As DNA, the CDR3 is TGTGCCAGCAGCCTTCCGGCCTTCAATGAGCAGTTCTTC. Translating it yields CASSLPAFNEQFF.

This rearrangement joins TRBV29-1 to TRBJ2-5; D may be TRBD2 (5 bases). Per germline, CDR1 SQVTM and CDR2 ANQGSEA. CDR3 length equals 10 residues. V was shortened by 5 bases and J by 5 bases, with 6 bases between the two germline ends. Here the CDR3 reads CSVREETQYF. CDR3 coding DNA: TGCAGCGTTAGGGAGGAGACCCAGTACTTC.

This clonotype was observed a few times. The genes are TRBV9 and TRBJ2-5; D not resolved. The CDR3 totals 13 residues. Germline V gene lookup returns CDR1 SGDLS and CDR2 YYNGEE. Trimming removed 0 bases from V and 2 bases from J, with 5 bases in between. As DNA, the CDR3 is TGTGCCAGCAGCGTAGCCGGACAAGAGACCCAGTACTTC. This encodes CASSVAGQETQYF.

This clonotype was detected a few times. The V gene is TRBV7-2, the J gene TRBJ2-1; D may correspond to TRBD1 or TRBD2 (5 bases each). Germline assignment: CDR1 SGHTA and CDR2 FQGNSA. This CDR3 is 15 amino acids long. The V end was cut by 2 bases, the J end by 7 bases, with 15 bases between. The CDR3 sequence is CASSLRRGARNEQFF. In DNA, the CDR3 is TGTGCCAGCAGCTTACGTAGGGGAGCCCGAAATGAGCAGTTCTTC.

This clonotype occurred a few times. V gene TRBV6-5 combines with J gene TRBJ2-7; maybe TRBD1 (5 bases). CDR3 length: 15 amino acids. V gave up 2 bases and J gave up 5 bases, with 16 bases separating them. Germline lookup yields CDR1 MNHEY and CDR2 SVGAGI. CDR3 protein: CASSYPGKGQDEQYF. CDR3 in DNA: TGTGCCAGCAGTTACCCAGGCAAGGGGCAGGACGAGCAGTACTTC.

The genes are TRBV28 and TRBJ1-5; 7 positions match TRBD1. Germline V gene sequence: CDR1 MDHEN, CDR2 SYDVKM. V was pared by 3 bases and J by 2 bases, with 4 bases of the junction left unmatched. The CDR3 sequence is 15 residues long. CDR3 region: CASSFSGGRNQPQHF. The DNA for the CDR3 is TGTGCCAGCAGTTTTTCAGGGGGACGCAATCAGCCCCAGCATTTT.

This chain links TRBV6-5 with TRBJ2-2, with D possibly being TRBD1 (6 bases). The germline gives CDR1 MNHEY, CDR2 SVGAGI. This CDR3 has 15 amino acids. V lost 8 bases and J lost 0, with 13 bases in between. CDR3 in DNA: TGTGCCAGCGCGAGGGGGACACCGAACACCGGGGAGCTGTTTTTT. Its translation is CASARGTPNTGELFF.

The chain recombines TRBV4-3 with TRBJ2-1, with 7 positions matching TRBD2. Germline V gene data show CDR1 as LGHNA and CDR2 as YSLEER. The J segment lost 7 bases and the V segment lost 0 bases, leaving 6 bases of the junction unmatched. There are 15 residues in the CDR3. The CDR3: CASSQDAGLPNEQFF. The CDR3 DNA reads TGCGCCAGCAGCCAAGATGCGGGACTACCGAATGAGCAGTTCTTC.

The chain combines TRBV2 with TRBJ2-6; D ambiguous. Germline V gene lookup returns CDR1 SNHLY and CDR2 FYNNEI. The V end was cut by 0 bases, the J end by 5 bases, with 8 bases between. This CDR3 region has 15 residues. This chain's CDR3 is CASSEARRRANVLTF. The CDR3 DNA follows: TGTGCCAGCAGTGAAGCGAGGAGACGGGCCAACGTCCTGACTTTC.

This clonotype was seen many times. The genes are TRBV4-3 and TRBJ1-1, with 7 bases fitting TRBD1. Germline V gives CDR1 LGHNA, CDR2 YSLEER. V lost 8 bases, J lost 5 bases, and 11 bases stayed unmatched. This CDR3 comprises 14 residues. The CDR3 sequence is CASRKGGVGTEAFF. The CDR3 nucleotides read TGCGCCAGCCGAAAAGGGGGCGTGGGGACTGAAGCTTTCTTT.

This clonotype was counted only a few times. The genes are TRBV19 and TRBJ2-7, with D possibly TRBD1 on 5 matching bases. In germline, CDR1 is LNHDA, CDR2 SQIVND (reference sequence). The CDR3 length is 16 residues. Trimming removed 6 bases at V and 6 bases at J, with 24 bases between. The CDR3 protein is CASSEPRQGVRVEQYF. In DNA form, the CDR3 reads TGTGCCAGTAGCGAACCGCGGCAGGGCGTCAGGGTCGAGCAGTACTTC.

This clonotype came up a few times. V is TRBV4-3 and J is TRBJ2-1; D is uncertain. With 1 base removed from V and 1 base from J, the gap between germline ends came to 8 bases. The CDR3 runs to 15 residues. Germline V gene data show CDR1 as LGHNA and CDR2 as YSLEER. CDR3 sequence (DNA): TGCGCCAGCAGCCAAGGCGAGGCTTCCTACAATGAGCAGTTCTTC. Protein sequence: CASSQGEASYNEQFF.

This sequence joins TRBV6-6 and TRBJ1-5; D is possibly TRBD1 (5 bases). CDR1 and CDR2 (germline): MNHNY, SVGAGI (reference sequence). There are 12 residues in the CDR3. V was shortened by 9 bases and J by 5 bases, with 11 bases between the two germline ends. This CDR3 reads CASKQGDQPQHF. For the CDR3, the DNA is TGTGCCAGTAAGCAGGGTGATCAGCCCCAGCATTTT.

This clonotype was detected only a few times. V and J are TRBV12-3 or TRBV12-4 and TRBJ2-7, with D unresolved. Trimming stripped 3 bases from V and 6 bases from J, with 12 bases between. The CDR3 spans 13 residues. The CDR3 DNA sequence: TGTGCCAGCAGTTTCGGAAGATCTTCCGAGCAGTACTTC. It translates to CASSFGRSSEQYF.

This clonotype was observed a few times. The J gene is TRBJ2-3, the V gene TRBV11-2; D is ambiguous. V dropped 0 bases and J dropped 6 bases, with 13 bases sitting between them. Per the germline V gene, CDR1 is SGHAT and CDR2 is FQNNGV. The CDR3 loop spans 15 amino acids. CDR3 protein: CASSLEPASRDTQYF. The CDR3 DNA sequence: TGTGCCAGCAGCTTAGAACCCGCATCGCGGGATACGCAGTATTTT. Full variable domain (outside the CDR3, taken from reference TRBV11-2 and TRBJ2-3): EAGVAQSPRYKIIEKRQSVAFWCNPISGHATLYWYQQILGQGPKLLIQFQNNGVVDDSQLPKDRFSAERLKGVDSTLKIQPAKLEDSAVYLCASSLEPASRDTQYFGPGTRLTVL.

This clonotype was counted a few times. The rearrangement links TRBV6-1 to TRBJ2-7; the D gene is possibly TRBD2 (5 bases). V gave up 4 bases and J gave up 3 bases, with 22 bases separating them. In germline, CDR1 is MNHNS, CDR2 SASEGT. The CDR3 is 17 amino acids. CDR3 nucleotide sequence: TGTGCCAGCAGTGGGGCCTGGATGGCGGGCAGTCTCTACGAGCAGTACTTC. As protein: CASSGAWMAGSLYEQYF.

This clonotype has just a few counts. The chain carries TRBV5-1 and TRBJ1-1; D possibly corresponds to TRBD1 (5 bases). The CDR3 runs to 14 residues. Germline CDR1 SGHRS, CDR2 YFSETQ. V lost 2 bases, J lost 2 bases, and 10 bases lay in between. This chain's CDR3 is CASSLEGLNTEAFF. CDR3 coding DNA: TGCGCCAGCAGCTTAGAGGGGCTTAACACTGAAGCTTTCTTT.

The chain employs TRBV6-2 or TRBV6-3 and TRBJ2-5; TRBD2 might be the D (5 bases). Trimming cost V 0 bases and J 5 bases, with 10 bases left between them. Germline V CDR1 and CDR2: MNHEY, SVGEGT. This CDR3 spans 14 amino acids. DNA for the CDR3: TGTGCCAGCAGTTACTCTACGCGGAGGGAGACCCAGTACTTC. It translates to CASSYSTRRETQYF.

This clonotype has a count of ten or more. V gene TRBV21-1 combines with J gene TRBJ2-1; the DNA was not compared with TRBD2, the D call given in the table. TRBV21-1 is tagged as a pseudogene. This CDR3 is built from 14 residues. The CDR3 DNA is TGTGCCAGCAGGGGGCCCCATTCAAGGCATGAGCAGTTCTTC. Encoded protein: CASRGPHSRHEQFF.

The chain employs TRBV7-2 and TRBJ1-5, with TRBD1 matching 7 bases. The CDR3 is 13 residues long. Looked up from germline, CDR1 is SGHTA and CDR2 is FQGNSA. CDR3 DNA: TGTGCAGGCAGCAAAGACAGGGTCCAGCCCCAGCATTTT. Translated: CAGSKDRVQPQHF.

This clonotype was observed a few times. This chain uses TRBV5-1 with TRBJ1-4; a weak D match, TRBD1 (5 bases). This CDR3 spans 15 amino acids. Germline V gene lookup returns CDR1 SGHRS and CDR2 YFSETQ. With 0 bases removed from V and 1 base from J, the gap between germline ends came to 7 bases. In DNA, the CDR3 is TGCGCCAGCAGCTTGGGGGGACGAACTAATGAAAAACTGTTTTTT. It encodes CASSLGGRTNEKLFF.

Ten or more counts support this clonotype. The chain recombines TRBV20-1 with TRBJ1-2; D gene ambiguous. Germline lookup yields CDR1 DFQATT and CDR2 SNEGSKA (reference sequence). Trimming pared 2 bases from V and 1 base from J, leaving 8 bases between. The CDR3 consists of 13 residues. The CDR3 here is CSARHGHNYGYTF. In DNA form, the CDR3 reads TGCAGTGCTAGACATGGGCATAACTATGGCTACACCTTC.

This clonotype was seen many times. The rearrangement links TRBV3-1 to TRBJ2-2; D is perhaps TRBD2 (6 bases). The V end was cut by 6 bases, the J end by 4 bases, with 18 bases between. Germline V gene data show CDR1 as LGHDT and CDR2 as YNNKEL (reference sequence). The CDR3 is 16 residues long. CDR3: CASRPGPGEVTGELFF. CDR3 DNA sequence: TGTGCCAGCAGACCTGGACCGGGGGAGGTCACCGGGGAGCTGTTTTTT.

This clonotype was recorded many times. The chain links TRBV20-1 to TRBJ2-3; D is perhaps TRBD1 (7 bases). Germline loops: CDR1 DFQATT, CDR2 SNEGSKA (reference sequence). This CDR3 is built from 12 residues. CDR3 region: CSAGGSTDTQYF. CDR3 nucleotides: TGCAGCGCAGGGGGGAGCACAGATACGCAGTATTTT.

This clonotype was observed many times. The chain has TRBV6-2 or TRBV6-3 and TRBJ2-1; D ambiguous. Per germline, CDR1 MNHEY and CDR2 SVGEGT. Deletions cut 2 bases from V and 8 bases from J, with 7 bases between. The CDR3 consists of 12 residues. CDR3 sequence reads: CASSYVLDEQFF. CDR3 sequence (DNA): TGTGCCAGCAGTTACGTCTTGGATGAGCAGTTCTTC.

This clonotype came up a few times. The V gene is TRBV7-2, the J gene TRBJ2-4; possibly TRBD1 for D (5 bases). This CDR3 spans 15 amino acids. Looked up from germline, CDR1 is SGHTA and CDR2 is FQGNSA. V lost 2 bases, J lost 5 bases, and 13 bases lay in between. CDR3 nucleotide sequence: TGTGCCAGCAGCTTAAGGGGCCCTGGGCAAAACATTCAGTACTTC. Protein: CASSLRGPGQNIQYF.

The table lists this clonotype with many counts. The rearrangement joins TRBV28 to TRBJ1-2; D gene unclear. V lost 6 bases to trimming and J lost 10 bases, with 12 bases between them. The V gene's germline CDR1 is MDHEN and CDR2 SYDVKM. The CDR3 consists of 11 residues. The DNA of the CDR3 is TGTGCCAGCAGAAGCGGGGATCCCTACACCTTC. Its protein is CASRSGDPYTF.